These 12 T cell receptor beta chains were all obtained from the same sample, sequenced in a study of shared clonotypes between healthy human individuals. Only in-frame clones appear in the TCRdb table, and some are missing; sequencing was by immunoSEQ multiplex PCR. In the table there are nearly 750,000 clones, 72% of which are singletons. Source material: memory CD4+ T cells sorted from blood. Subset: CD45RA-negative fraction. The receptors here all came from a woman aged 30 to 39 in good health.

Points on this clone: A much larger clone differs from this one at a single base, so this may be a read error. This chain joins TRBV11-3 and TRBJ2-3; perhaps TRBD1 as D (6 bases). The germline V gene has CDR1 SGHNT and CDR2 YENEEA. V was trimmed by 4 bases and J by 3 bases, leaving 8 bases between them. CDR3 length equals 13 residues. CDR3 sequence: CASSYGQTDTQYF. DNA for the CDR3: TGTGCCAGCAGCTACGGACAGACAGATACGCAGTATTTT.

The V and J genes are TRBV7-2 and TRBJ2-7; TRBD2 agrees at 9 bases. The CDR3 length is 14 residues. Germline values: CDR1 SGHTA, CDR2 FQGNSA. V was clipped by 5 bases and J by 4 bases; unmatched bases: 6. CDR3 in amino acids: CASSPSGRKYEQYF. In nucleotides, the CDR3 is TGTGCCAGCAGCCCGAGCGGGAGGAAGTACGAGCAGTACTTC. The entire variable domain, with the rest obtained from reference TRBV7-2 and TRBJ2-7, is as follows: GAGVSQSPSNKVTEKGKDVELRCDPISGHTALYWYRQSLGQGLEFLIYFQGNSAPDKSGLPSDRFSAERTGGSVSTLTIQRTQQEDSAVYLCASSPSGRKYEQYFGPGTRLTVT.

The chain carries TRBV5-8 and TRBJ2-2; D call uncertain. Germline CDR1 and CDR2: SGHTS and YDEGEE. The CDR3 is 14 residues long. V was pared by 1 base and J by 3 bases, with 7 bases between. The DNA of the CDR3 is TGTGCCAGCAGCTTGTCGGCGCACACCGGGGAGCTGTTTTTT. Its translation: CASSLSAHTGELFF.

This clone has a handful of counts. V and J are TRBV28 and TRBJ2-5; 7 bases align to TRBD2. J gave up 2 bases and V 5 bases, and 8 bases lay outside the gene matches. Germline CDR1 MDHEN, CDR2 SYDVKM. The CDR3 is made up of 15 amino acids. CDR3 amino acids: CASSPSSGGQETQYF. CDR3 nucleotides: TGTGCCAGCAGTCCATCTAGCGGCGGACAAGAGACCCAGTACTTC.

This chain connects TRBV2 to TRBJ1-4; D may be TRBD1 (5 bases). V was cut by 6 bases and J by 4 bases, with 12 bases left in between. This CDR3 has 14 amino acids. Per the germline V gene, CDR1 is SNHLY and CDR2 is FYNNEI. CDR3 sequence reads: CASRRGGDNEKLFF. The CDR3 bases are TGTGCCAGCAGGAGGGGTGGGGATAATGAAAAACTGTTTTTT.

This clone has more than one count but fewer than ten. J is TRBJ2-3 and V is TRBV7-9; maybe TRBD2 (5 bases). Per germline, CDR1 SEHNR and CDR2 FQNEAQ (reference sequence). With 8 bases removed from V and 6 bases from J, the gap between germline ends came to 15 bases. This CDR3 is 13 amino acids long. In DNA form, the CDR3 reads TGTGCCAGCTCCCGCGTCGGGGTGGATACGCAGTATTTT. Translated, it gives CASSRVGVDTQYF.

Here the CDR3 DNA reads TGTGCCAGCAGTGAAACCGGACGCCGGGACAGGGATGAGCAGTACTTC. It specifies CASSETGRRDRDEQYF. This chain connects TRBV6-1 to TRBJ2-7, with 9 bases lining up with TRBD1. The CDR3 spans 16 residues. V was pared by 2 bases and J by 7 bases, with 12 bases of the junction left unmatched. Per the germline V gene, CDR1 is MNHNS and CDR2 is SASEGT.

V usage is TRBV29-1 and J usage is TRBJ1-1, with no clear D. This CDR3 contains 14 residues. Germline V gene lookup returns CDR1 SQVTM and CDR2 ANQGSEA. Trimming removed 4 bases at V and 0 bases at J, with 12 bases between. CDR3 in amino acids: CSVVPGTMNTEAFF. CDR3 DNA: TGCAGCGTTGTTCCTGGTACCATGAACACTGAAGCTTTCTTT. The variable domain in full, completed from reference TRBV29-1 and TRBJ1-1, reads SAVISQKPSRDICQRGTSLTIQCQVDSQVTMMFWYRQQPGQSLTLIATANQGSEATYESGFVIDKFPISRPNLTFSTLTVSNMSPEDSSIYLCSVVPGTMNTEAFFGQGTRLTVV.

This sequence joins TRBV27 and TRBJ2-1; 10 positions match TRBD2. Unmatched junction bases numbered 3, after V lost 1 base and J lost 9 bases. The CDR3 consists of 14 residues. Germline values: CDR1 MNHEY, CDR2 SMNVEV (reference sequence). The CDR3 DNA reads as TGTGCCAGCAGTTTATACGCTAGCGGGAGTGAGCAGTTCTTC. Translated, it gives CASSLYASGSEQFF.

CDR3 sequence (DNA): TGTGCCAGCAGAACCGGAGCACAGGGTCTCTATGGCTACACCTTC. Translating gives CASRTGAQGLYGYTF. V gene TRBV6-5 combines with J gene TRBJ1-2; D is possibly TRBD1 (6 bases). The CDR3 is 15 amino acids. CDR1 and CDR2 (germline): MNHEY, SVGAGI. The V end was cut by 6 bases, the J end by 4 bases, with 18 bases between.

The V gene is TRBV10-3, the J gene TRBJ2-7; D gene unclear. CDR1 is ENHRY, CDR2 SYGVKD, per germline. V lost 7 bases and J 1 base, leaving 11 bases between the germline ends. The CDR3 is 13 residues long. This chain's CDR3 is CAITGTASYEQYF. As DNA, the CDR3 is TGTGCCATCACAGGTACCGCGTCCTACGAGCAGTACTTC.

The gene calls are TRBV18 and TRBJ1-4; weak D call: TRBD1 (5 bases). Between the trimmed V and J ends, which lost 2 bases and 4 bases, there was a span of 11 bases. The germline CDR1 and CDR2 sequences are KGHSH and LQKENI. CDR3 length equals 15 residues. DNA of the CDR3: TGTGCCAGCTCACCAGAGGGACCTAATAATGAAAAACTGTTTTTT. This sequence encodes CASSPEGPNNEKLFF. The variable domain in full, completed from reference TRBV18 and TRBJ1-4, reads NAGVMQNPRHLVRRRGQEARLRCSPMKGHSHVYWYRQLPEEGLKFMVYLQKENIIDESGMPKERFSAEFPKEGPSILRIQQVVRGDSAAYFCASSPEGPNNEKLFFGSGTQLSVL.